This entry lists 27 T cell receptor beta chains sequenced from one sample in a study of CD8 T cells in Susac syndrome (dated by TCRdb to the late 2010s). The receptor library was made with the immunoSEQ multiplex PCR assay. RNA was extracted using the RNeasy kit, and about 0.5 to 1 ug of the RNA was reverse transcribed with random hexamers. The public sequencing data were trimmed at Q25 with fastp and processed into clonotypes with MiXCR by TCRdb, which kept only in-frame beta chains. Entries are consolidated by CDR3 protein sequence, retaining the most common genes and DNA. Across this sample there are tens of thousands of distinct CDR3 sequences, with roughly 93% seen only once. The top ten clonotypes cover 0.5% to 0.55% of the sample. The specimen was CD8+ T cells from PBMCs. These receptor sequences come from a human donor in good health.

Written as DNA, the CDR3 is TGCGCCAGCAGTCAAGGCCAAGTGAGGGGGTATGACGAGCAGTACTTC. Protein sequence: CASSQGQVRGYDEQYF. The chain recombines TRBV23-1 with TRBJ2-7, with D tentatively TRBD1 (6 bases). TRBV23-1 carries the ORF label, with uncertain function. The CDR3 consists of 16 residues. V was cut by 2 bases and J by 5 bases, with 19 bases left in between.

This clonotype has just a few counts. The chain employs TRBV5-6 and TRBJ2-1, with D uncertain. Germline loops: CDR1 SGHDT, CDR2 YYEEEE. This CDR3 has 13 amino acids. The V end lost 0 bases, the J end lost 9 bases, and 10 bases lay between the germline ends. CDR3 in amino acids: CASSLGPPIEQFF. The CDR3 nucleotides are TGTGCCAGCAGCTTGGGGCCCCCGATTGAGCAGTTCTTC.

V gene TRBV28 combines with J gene TRBJ2-7, with TRBD1 identical over 8 bases. Germline values: CDR1 MDHEN, CDR2 SYDVKM. V was pared by 8 bases and J by 2 bases, with 2 bases of the junction left unmatched. The CDR3 totals 12 residues. Here the CDR3 DNA reads TGTGCCAGCCGGACAGGGCCCTACGAGCAGTACTTC. Residues: CASRTGPYEQYF.

This chain joins TRBV30 and TRBJ1-1; the D is unclear. This CDR3 region has 13 residues. Germline V CDR1 and CDR2: GTSNPN, SVGIG (reference sequence). Trimming pared 0 bases from V and 6 bases from J, leaving 11 bases between. CDR3 loop: CAWSVIVRAEAFF. As DNA, the CDR3 is TGTGCCTGGAGTGTCATCGTTCGGGCTGAAGCTTTCTTT. Drawing the rest from reference TRBV30 and TRBJ1-1, the complete variable domain is SQTIHQWPATLVQPVGSPLSLECTVEGTSNPNLYWYRQAAGRGLQLLFYSVGIGQISSEVPQNLSASRPQDRQFILSSKKLLLSDSGFYLCAWSVIVRAEAFFGQGTRLTVV.

J is TRBJ1-3 and V is TRBV7-9, with D possibly TRBD1 on 6 matching bases. This CDR3 is built from 13 residues. The germline V gene has CDR1 SEHNR and CDR2 FQNEAQ (reference sequence). Trimming shortened V by 11 bases and J by 2 bases, and 13 bases separated the two germline ends. DNA of the CDR3: TGTGCCGGGACCGGGGACACTGGAAACACCATATATTTT. Its protein is CAGTGDTGNTIYF.

The chain uses TRBV20-1 and TRBJ1-1, with no clear D. Germline lookup yields CDR1 DFQATT and CDR2 SNEGSKA (reference sequence). Trimming stripped 1 base from V and 4 bases from J, with 7 bases between. The CDR3 contains 12 residues. CDR3 DNA sequence: TGCAGTGCTAGAGGCATAGGCACTGAAGCTTTCTTT. It translates to CSARGIGTEAFF.

The chain employs TRBV28 and TRBJ2-2, with D uncertain. V lost 3 bases to trimming and J lost 1 base, with 24 bases between them. This CDR3 comprises 20 residues. Germline V gene sequence: CDR1 MDHEN, CDR2 SYDVKM. The CDR3 DNA reads TGTGCCAGCAGTTTCCGAGGTCGATCCGGTGAGAGAGGGAACACCGGGGAGCTGTTTTTT. Amino acid sequence: CASSFRGRSGERGNTGELFF. Full variable domain (rest looked up from reference TRBV28 and TRBJ2-2): DVKVTQSSRYLVKRTGEKVFLECVQDMDHENMFWYRQDPGLGLRLIYFSYDVKMKEKGDIPEGYSVSREKKERFSLILESASTNQTSMYLCASSFRGRSGERGNTGELFFGEGSRLTVL.

This chain joins TRBV27 and TRBJ1-1; D is undetermined. The length of the CDR3 is 14 residues. Germline V CDR1 and CDR2: MNHEY, SMNVEV (reference sequence). Trimming stripped 5 bases from V and 1 base from J, with 11 bases between. The CDR3 DNA sequence: TGTGCCAGCAGTGGATTACAGAGGAACACTGAAGCTTTCTTT. It specifies CASSGLQRNTEAFF.

The CDR3 nucleotides read TGTGCCAGCAGCAGACTAGCGGGAGATTACGAGCAGTACTTC. It yields the protein CASSRLAGDYEQYF. V and J are TRBV3-1 and TRBJ2-7, with 12 bases matching TRBD2. CDR3 length equals 14 residues. The trim removed 5 bases at V and 4 bases at J, leaving 3 bases unmatched. Per germline, CDR1 LGHDT and CDR2 YNNKEL (reference sequence).

The chain has TRBV10-2 and TRBJ1-1, with no clear D. The CDR3 sequence is 14 residues long. The V and J ends lost 4 bases and 4 bases respectively, with 13 bases between them. The germline CDR1 and CDR2 sequences are WSHSY and SAAADI. CDR3 loop: CASSGQYPTTEAFF. The CDR3 DNA reads as TGCGCCAGCAGTGGGCAGTACCCGACCACTGAAGCTTTCTTT.

The chain is built from TRBV28 and TRBJ2-1; the D gene could be TRBD1 or TRBD2 (6 bases each). Looked up from germline, CDR1 is MDHEN and CDR2 is SYDVKM. The CDR3 covers 14 residues. V was shortened by 9 bases and J by 9 bases, with 21 bases between the two germline ends. The CDR3 DNA follows: TGTGCCAGTAAGGGGGGCTTCCTAGGTAGTGAGCAGTTCTTC. Its protein is CASKGGFLGSEQFF.

The genes are TRBV4-2 and TRBJ2-1, with 10 positions matching TRBD2. Germline loops: CDR1 LGHNA, CDR2 YNFKEQ. The CDR3 is 15 amino acids. The V gene end was trimmed by 1 base and the J gene end by 9 bases; junction bases not matched to a gene: 6. The CDR3 nucleotides read TGTGCCAGCAGCCAAGTTCCAGCGGGAGGGCGTGAGCAGTTCTTC. Amino acid sequence: CASSQVPAGGREQFF.

The chain combines TRBV28 with TRBJ2-1, with 7 positions matching TRBD2. Losses at the gene ends were 1 base for V and 0 bases for J; bases not matched to a gene: 15. Germline assignment: CDR1 MDHEN and CDR2 SYDVKM. The length of the CDR3 is 20 residues. CDR3 DNA: TGTGCCAGCAGTTTATCGACTAGCTCTGAGACGGTGGTCTCCTACAATGAGCAGTTCTTC. Residues: CASSLSTSSETVVSYNEQFF.

The chain carries TRBV28 and TRBJ2-7; 7 bases agree with TRBD1. Germline lookup yields CDR1 MDHEN and CDR2 SYDVKM. Trimming at V came to 6 bases and at J to 0 bases, leaving 8 bases not matched to a gene. The length of the CDR3 is 15 residues. CDR3 DNA: TGTGCCAGCAGCCCCCAGGACAGGAGCTCCTACGAGCAGTACTTC. Translation gives CASSPQDRSSYEQYF.

The chain uses TRBV20-1 and TRBJ2-7; D is unresolved. Deletions cut 5 bases from V and 1 base from J, with 12 bases between. The CDR3 length is 13 residues. CDR1 and CDR2 (germline): DFQATT, SNEGSKA (reference sequence). This chain's CDR3 is CSARNRGSYEQYF. CDR3 sequence (DNA): TGCAGTGCTCGTAACAGAGGATCCTACGAGCAGTACTTC.

V and J are TRBV3-1 and TRBJ1-3, with TRBD1 identical over 8 bases. The V gene end was trimmed by 4 bases and the J gene end by 2 bases; junction bases not matched to a gene: 16. CDR1 and CDR2 (germline): LGHDT, YNNKEL (reference sequence). This CDR3 spans 19 amino acids. The CDR3 spells CASSPIGGQGGFPGNTIYF. DNA of the CDR3: TGTGCCAGCAGCCCGATTGGTGGACAGGGTGGTTTCCCTGGAAACACCATATATTTT.

CDR3 coding DNA: TGTGCCACCAGCAGAGATCGGCGCAGGACCCAGTACTTC. Translating it yields CATSRDRRRTQYF. The chain combines TRBV15 with TRBJ2-5; no reliable D call. Trimming pared 0 bases from V and 7 bases from J, leaving 9 bases between. Germline lookup yields CDR1 LNHNV and CDR2 YYDKDF (reference sequence). This CDR3 region has 13 residues.

V and J are TRBV5-6 and TRBJ2-5; D is unclear. The germline CDR1 and CDR2 sequences are SGHDT and YYEEEE. This CDR3 is built from 14 residues. V dropped 1 base and J dropped 1 base, with 8 bases sitting between them. CDR3 sequence (DNA): TGTGCCAGCAGCTTGTCGGGCAGCCAAGAGACCCAGTACTTC. Amino acids: CASSLSGSQETQYF.

This chain links TRBV29-1 with TRBJ2-7, with TRBD1 as a possible D gene (5 bases). Germline V gene lookup returns CDR1 SQVTM and CDR2 ANQGSEA. Trimming cost V 0 bases and J 3 bases, with 9 bases left between them. The CDR3 consists of 13 residues. Here the CDR3 reads CSVEDRDSYEQYF. CDR3 nucleotide sequence: TGCAGCGTTGAAGATCGAGACAGCTACGAGCAGTACTTC.

This clonotype was found once. V is TRBV5-1 and J is TRBJ2-1; 7 bases line up with TRBD1. Germline CDR1 is SGHRS and CDR2 is YFSETQ. This CDR3 contains 15 residues. Trimming removed 4 bases from V and 0 bases from J; junction bases left unmatched: 4. Here the CDR3 reads CASSPTGSSYNEQFF. In DNA form, the CDR3 reads TGCGCCAGCAGCCCGACAGGGAGCTCCTACAATGAGCAGTTCTTC.

The V gene is TRBV12-5, the J gene TRBJ2-1; perhaps TRBD2 as D (6 bases). V lost 6 bases to trimming and J lost 3 bases, with 15 bases between them. Germline CDR1 and CDR2: LGHNT and FRNRAP. The CDR3 covers 15 residues. The CDR3 DNA follows: TGTGCTAGTGGCCCGGGGGAGACTAGCTACAATGAGCAGTTCTTC. Amino acids: CASGPGETSYNEQFF.

The chain couples TRBV5-1 to TRBJ1-1; TRBD1 is a possible D gene (5 bases). Trimming removed 5 bases at V and 0 bases at J, with 11 bases between. CDR1 and CDR2 from the germline V gene are SGHRS and YFSETQ. This CDR3 comprises 14 residues. The CDR3 DNA reads TGCGCCAGCAGAGAGAGGGGACTGAACACTGAAGCTTTCTTT. Translation gives CASRERGLNTEAFF.

V and J are TRBV29-1 and TRBJ1-2; D may be TRBD1 (5 bases). CDR1 is SQVTM and CDR2 is ANQGSEA in the germline V gene. The CDR3 consists of 12 residues. V lost 2 bases and J lost 8, with 12 bases in between. CDR3 loop: CSVEFDSDGYTF. Here the CDR3 DNA reads TGCAGCGTTGAATTCGACAGTGACGGCTACACCTTC. Together with reference TRBV29-1 and TRBJ1-2, the CDR3 gives the full variable domain: SAVISQKPSRDICQRGTSLTIQCQVDSQVTMMFWYRQQPGQSLTLIATANQGSEATYESGFVIDKFPISRPNLTFSTLTVSNMSPEDSSIYLCSVEFDSDGYTFGSGTRLTVV.

This chain uses TRBV28 with TRBJ2-7; D uncertain. Trimming stripped 6 bases from V and 1 base from J, with 7 bases between. This CDR3 comprises 12 residues. From germline, CDR1 is MDHEN and CDR2 SYDVKM. The CDR3 here is CASSPESYEQYF. The CDR3, as DNA: TGTGCCAGCAGCCCAGAGTCCTACGAGCAGTACTTC.

The chain carries TRBV6-2 or TRBV6-3 and TRBJ1-1, with TRBD1 as a possible D gene (5 bases). In germline, CDR1 is MNHEY, CDR2 SVGEGT. V shed 2 bases and J shed 4 bases, with 14 bases lying between them. The CDR3 runs to 15 residues. The CDR3 DNA follows: TGTGCCAGCAGTTACCACCTGGGGGGAGGCACTGAAGCTTTCTTT. Protein: CASSYHLGGGTEAFF.

J is TRBJ2-7 and V is TRBV7-9; the D is unclear. V dropped 3 bases and J dropped 1 base, with 10 bases sitting between them. CDR1 and CDR2 (germline): SEHNR, FQNEAQ (reference sequence). The CDR3 spans 14 residues. Written as DNA, the CDR3 is TGTGCCAGCAGCTTGTTGGAACAGTCCTACGAGCAGTACTTC. This codes for CASSLLEQSYEQYF.

This sequence joins TRBV15 and TRBJ2-7; TRBD2 matches 7 bases. J lost 4 bases, V lost 2 bases, and 5 bases had no gene match. This CDR3 contains 14 residues. Per the germline V gene, CDR1 is LNHNV and CDR2 is YYDKDF (reference sequence). DNA for the CDR3: TGTGCCACCAGCAGAAATAGGGGAGGGTACGAGCAGTACTTC. Translated: CATSRNRGGYEQYF.